This entry lists 20 T cell receptor beta chains sequenced from one sample in a study of molecular identifiers for immune sequencing clone quantification. MiXCR was run by TCRdb on the PCR reads, yielding one entry per CDR3 protein. The sample lists approximately 12,000 distinct CDR3 sequences, about 18% occurring once. Sequenced sample: naive CD8+ T cells from blood, with Jurkat cell RNA spiked in. Subset here: FACS-sorted CD8+CD4-CCR7+CD45RA+ naive T cells. The receptor source for this set is a human donor in good health. Some libraries in this study had Jurkat cell RNA spiked in.

By share, this clonotype counts as medium-sized (0.01 to 0.1%). The chain recombines TRBV29-1 with TRBJ1-5, with 7 nucleotides matching TRBD1. In germline, CDR1 is SQVTM, CDR2 ANQGSEA. V lost 4 bases, J lost 0 bases, and 6 bases stayed unmatched. The CDR3 has 15 residues. The CDR3 region is CSVGTGEHSNQPQHF. The CDR3, as DNA: TGCAGCGTTGGGACAGGAGAACATAGCAATCAGCCCCAGCATTTT.

This clonotype is judged medium-sized. The gene calls are TRBV3-1 and TRBJ2-5, with 14 bases aligning to TRBD2. The germline CDR1 and CDR2 sequences are LGHDT and YNNKEL (reference sequence). The ends lost 3 bases at V and 4 bases at J; junction bases unmatched: 10. This CDR3 has 18 residues. DNA for the CDR3: TGTGCCAGCAGCCACCTGGCCGGGACTAGCGGGAGAGGAGAGACCCAGTACTTC. Amino acids: CASSHLAGTSGRGETQYF.

This clonotype has ten or more counts. The chain uses TRBV29-1 and TRBJ1-4; 8 bases line up with TRBD1. The ends lost 7 bases at V and 5 bases at J; junction bases unmatched: 9. The CDR3 spans 14 residues. Germline CDR1 is SQVTM and CDR2 is ANQGSEA. CDR3 region: CSAGADRVNEKLFF. In nucleotides, the CDR3 is TGCAGCGCCGGAGCGGACAGGGTGAATGAAAAACTGTTTTTT.

The table lists this clonotype with many counts. The genes are TRBV24-1 and TRBJ2-1; D uncertain. Germline CDR1 is KGHDR and CDR2 is SFDVKD. The CDR3 spans 14 residues. Trimming left V 0 bases short and J 4 bases short, with 6 bases between. This CDR3 is CATSDLDFYNEQFF. CDR3 nucleotides: TGTGCCACCAGTGATTTGGACTTTTACAATGAGCAGTTCTTC.

There are a few counts of this clonotype. This may be a read error: a much more frequent sequence differs by one nucleotide. The chain couples TRBV27 to TRBJ1-5; a possible D gene is TRBD1 (6 bases). The germline CDR1 and CDR2 sequences are MNHEY and SMNVEV (reference sequence). This CDR3 contains 14 residues. Written as DNA, the CDR3 is TGTGCCAGCAGTTCGACAGGCCTGCTTGAGCCCCGGCATTTT. As protein: CASSSTGLLEPRHF.

Of note for this clonotype: A clone one base away is much larger, so this may be a read error. This chain links TRBV18 with TRBJ1-2, with a possible D match to TRBD1 (5 bases). Germline loops: CDR1 KGHSH, CDR2 LQKENI. The CDR3 length is 14 residues. CDR3 nucleotide sequence: TGTGCCAGCTCACAAGATGGGGGTTATAGTGGCTACGCCTTC. Protein: CASSQDGGYSGYAF. The entire variable domain, with the rest obtained from reference TRBV18 and TRBJ1-2, is as follows: NAGVMQNPRHLVRRRGQEARLRCSPMKGHSHVYWYRQLPEEGLKFMVYLQKENIIDESGMPKERFSAEFPKEGPSILRIQQVVRGDSAAYFCASSQDGGYSGYAFGSGTRLTVV.

By share of the sample, this clonotype is medium-sized. V and J are TRBV20-1 and TRBJ2-3; D unresolved. The germline V gene encodes CDR1 DFQATT and CDR2 SNEGSKA (reference sequence). CDR3 length equals 12 residues. Trimming took 0 bases from V and 4 from J, leaving 5 bases between them. The CDR3 DNA reads as TGCAGTGCTAGAGAAACGTCAGATACGCAGTATTTT. Amino acids: CSARETSDTQYF.

This clonotype counts as medium-sized. Here the CDR3 DNA reads TGTGCCAGCAGTTACACAGGGGCCCACACAGATACGCAGTATTTT. Its protein is CASSYTGAHTDTQYF. The V and J genes are TRBV6-5 and TRBJ2-3; 7 bases agree with TRBD1. Germline assignment: CDR1 MNHEY and CDR2 SVGAGI. V dropped 2 bases and J dropped 2; count of bases not matched to a gene: 4. CDR3 length: 15 residues.

As regards this clonotype: With a much larger clone just one base away, this may be a read error. This sequence joins TRBV20-1 and TRBJ2-3; no definite D call. The CDR3 covers 12 residues. The V gene's germline CDR1 is DFQATT and CDR2 SNEGSKA (reference sequence). The CDR3: CSARETSDMQYF. The DNA of the CDR3 is TGCAGTGCTAGAGAAACGTCAGATATGCAGTATTTT.

This clonotype was observed a single time. The V gene is TRBV27, the J gene TRBJ2-2; D is perhaps TRBD1 or TRBD2 (5 bases each). Germline CDR1 is MNHEY and CDR2 is SMNVEV (reference sequence). Trimming took 1 base from V and 4 from J, leaving 13 bases between them. CDR3 length equals 16 residues. CDR3 bases: TGTGCCAGCAGTTTATTGGGTCTGGGGGTCACCGGGGAGCTGTTTTTT. Amino acid sequence: CASSLLGLGVTGELFF.

The V gene is TRBV4-1, the J gene TRBJ2-7; tentative D call: TRBD2 (6 bases). The CDR3 is made up of 16 amino acids. Germline lookup yields CDR1 MGHRA and CDR2 YSYEKL. Trimming cost V 1 base and J 3 bases, with 16 bases left between them. The CDR3 loop reads CASSQVSMGGIYEQYF. The DNA for the CDR3 is TGCGCCAGCAGCCAAGTATCGATGGGCGGGATCTACGAGCAGTACTTC.

The J gene is TRBJ1-5, the V gene TRBV6-2 or TRBV6-3; D gene ambiguous. The CDR3 loop spans 15 amino acids. Germline lookup yields CDR1 MNHEY and CDR2 SVGEGT. V was pared by 4 bases and J by 0 bases, with 10 bases between. In nucleotides, the CDR3 is TGTGCCAGCAGTTGGTGTCAGGATAGCAATCAGCCCCAGCATTTT. Its protein is CASSWCQDSNQPQHF.

V usage is TRBV27 and J usage is TRBJ2-3, with D perhaps being TRBD1 or TRBD2 (6 bases each). Germline assignment: CDR1 MNHEY and CDR2 SMNVEV (reference sequence). This CDR3 comprises 15 residues. V gave up 1 base and J gave up 8 bases, with 16 bases separating them. The CDR3 nucleotides read TGTGCCAGCAGTTTATTGGGGGGCCCCACGGGTACGCAGTATTTT. Protein product: CASSLLGGPTGTQYF.

This clonotype was observed many times. The chain employs TRBV27 and TRBJ2-7; D is uncertain. This CDR3 is built from 16 residues. Germline V lookup: CDR1 MNHEY, CDR2 SMNVEV (reference sequence). V lost 0 bases and J 5 bases, leaving 17 bases between the germline ends. The CDR3 protein is CASSLSRVFRGHEQYF. For the CDR3, the DNA is TGTGCCAGCAGTTTATCAAGGGTTTTTCGCGGCCACGAGCAGTACTTC.

The chain combines TRBV13 with TRBJ1-1; D gene ambiguous. This CDR3 has 12 residues. Germline-derived CDR1 and CDR2 are PRHDT and FYEKMQ (reference sequence). Trimming took 8 bases from V and 1 from J, leaving 8 bases between them. CDR3 bases: TGTGCCAGCGAAGGGCAGAACACTGAAGCTTTCTTT. Amino acids: CASEGQNTEAFF.

This clonotype is labeled medium-sized (0.01 to 0.1%). The chain is built from TRBV20-1 and TRBJ1-2; 9 bases map to TRBD1. Germline V gene lookup returns CDR1 DFQATT and CDR2 SNEGSKA (reference sequence). The CDR3 consists of 13 residues. Trimming removed 3 bases from V and 5 bases from J; junction bases left unmatched: 4. The CDR3 protein is CSARDRGGYGYTF. Here the CDR3 DNA reads TGCAGTGCTAGGGACAGGGGAGGTTATGGCTACACCTTC.

This chain joins TRBV10-3 and TRBJ2-7; 9 nucleotides match TRBD2. Looked up from germline, CDR1 is ENHRY and CDR2 is SYGVKD. V shed 10 bases and J 3 bases; nucleotides not matched to a gene: 16. The CDR3 spans 16 residues. CDR3 loop: CASGPSGISGGYEQYF. DNA of the CDR3: TGTGCCAGTGGGCCTAGCGGGATTTCGGGTGGCTACGAGCAGTACTTC.

This clonotype is medium-sized by share. The V call is TRBV25-1, the J call TRBJ2-5; 7 positions agree with TRBD2. From germline, CDR1 is MGHDK and CDR2 SYGVNS. CDR3 size: 14 residues. The ends lost 0 bases at V and 4 bases at J; junction bases unmatched: 2. The CDR3, as DNA: TGTGCCAGCAGTGAATATGGACTAGGAGAGACCCAGTACTTC. As protein: CASSEYGLGETQYF.

The rearrangement joins TRBV3-1 to TRBJ2-2; 7 nucleotides match TRBD2. This CDR3 has 17 amino acids. Germline CDR1 LGHDT, CDR2 YNNKEL (reference sequence). Losses at the gene ends were 3 bases for V and 6 bases for J; bases not matched to a gene: 13. The CDR3 bases are TGTGCCAGCAGCCATTCGTGGAGGACTAGTGGGCCCGGGGAGCTGTTTTTT. It specifies CASSHSWRTSGPGELFF.

This clonotype was seen repeatedly, ten times or more. The chain employs TRBV27 and TRBJ2-7, with no clear D. V was cut by 5 bases and J by 3 bases, with 14 bases left in between. This CDR3 spans 14 amino acids. CDR1 and CDR2 from the germline V gene are MNHEY and SMNVEV (reference sequence). The CDR3 region is CASSPFRFDYEQYF. For the CDR3, the DNA is TGTGCCAGCAGTCCCTTCCGATTTGACTACGAGCAGTACTTC.